This TCR beta chain comes out of a study of T cell repertoires in aging, cancer and after chemotherapy. The overall study: Repeat sampling of healthy donors over several months to years showed clear clonal overlap. About 9 million TCR reads were in the whole dataset.

This clonotype was recorded a few times. Antigen: not known. The CDR3 extends over 15 amino acids. Trimming shortened V by 0 bases and J by 3 bases, and 11 bases separated the two germline ends. Germline assignment: CDR1 SGHRS and CDR2 YFSETQ. A mixed TRB-A/B primer pool amplified rearranged TRB by multiplex touch-down PCR. One entry per CDR3 protein, called by TCRdb with MiXCR from the multiplex PCR reads. The data show 4,300 or so distinct CDR3 sequences, 20% to 30% seen once. Peripheral blood genomic DNA, not sorted cells or RNA, was the template. Whole-study results and caveats: No conclusions about immunological memory after chemotherapy can be drawn from the repertoire data.

This sequence was found in a human donor in good health. The donor label of this sample is uncertain. This chain connects TRBV5-1 to TRBJ2-3, with D perhaps matching TRBD2 (6 bases). The specimen was blood. The CDR3 DNA follows: TGCGCCAGCAGCTTGGCGGACTACAGAACAGATACGCAGTATTTT. Its protein product is CASSLADYRTDTQYF.